These 23 T cell receptor beta chains were all obtained from the same sample, sequenced in a study of CD8 T cells in Susac syndrome. RNA was extracted with the RNeasy kit, and a quantity of about 0.5 to 1 ug was reverse transcribed using random hexamers. TCRdb redid the calling of the immunoSEQ multiplex PCR reads with MiXCR, one entry per CDR3 protein. In the table there are almost 450,000 distinct CDR3 sequences, around 83% of which are singletons. Source material: CD8+ T cells from PBMCs. The receptors were gathered from a human donor with multiple sclerosis.

This chain joins TRBV5-1 and TRBJ2-7, with 7 positions matching TRBD2. From germline, CDR1 is SGHRS and CDR2 YFSETQ. Trimming at V came to 0 bases and at J to 2 bases, leaving 5 bases not matched to a gene. This CDR3 region has 15 residues. The DNA for the CDR3 is TGCGCCAGCAGCTTGGATCCAGCGGGGACCTACGAGCAGTACTTC. It codes for CASSLDPAGTYEQYF.

This rearrangement joins TRBV6-4 to TRBJ2-1; no reliable D call. Trimming shortened V by 6 bases and J by 4 bases, and 10 bases separated the two germline ends. Germline V gene lookup returns CDR1 MRHNA and CDR2 SNTAGT. This CDR3 has 13 residues. CDR3 bases: TGTGCCAGCAGCGCCGACTGGTACAATGAGCAGTTCTTC. Translation: CASSADWYNEQFF.

V usage is TRBV19 and J usage is TRBJ2-1, with D unresolved. Germline CDR1 LNHDA, CDR2 SQIVND (reference sequence). The CDR3 consists of 13 residues. V was trimmed by 5 bases and J by 3 bases, leaving 8 bases between them. CDR3 sequence: CASSDVSYNEQFF. The DNA of the CDR3 is TGTGCCAGTAGTGATGTCAGCTACAATGAGCAGTTCTTC.

V and J are TRBV10-1 and TRBJ2-1, with 7 positions matching TRBD1. V trimming: 2 bases; J trimming: 6 bases; junction bases outside the gene matches: 1. CDR3 size: 13 residues. Germline V gene sequence: CDR1 WNHNN, CDR2 SYGVQD (reference sequence). The chain's CDR3 is CASSENRGNEQFF. The CDR3 nucleotides read TGCGCCAGCAGTGAGAACAGGGGCAATGAGCAGTTCTTC.

This clonotype was seen a few times. One junction end does not reproduce the germline sequence, and a read error may be involved. The V gene is TRBV27, the J gene TRBJ2-7, with 8 bases fitting TRBD2. Germline V gene lookup returns CDR1 MNHEY and CDR2 SMNVEV (reference sequence). The CDR3 extends over 14 amino acids. The CDR3 DNA sequence: TGTGCTAGCAGTCCCGGGACTAGCTCCTACGAGCAGTACTTC. It yields the protein CASSPGTSSYEQYF.

The V call is TRBV19, the J call TRBJ2-2; TRBD2 matches 7 bases. Germline CDR1 LNHDA, CDR2 SQIVND (reference sequence). The CDR3 is 17 residues long. Trimming took 7 bases from V and 2 from J; bases not matched to a gene: 13. The CDR3 protein is CASTPYWRESNTGELFF. CDR3 DNA sequence: TGTGCCAGTACTCCCTACTGGCGGGAGTCAAACACCGGGGAGCTGTTTTTT.

This clonotype was counted a single time. The gene calls are TRBV24-1 and TRBJ1-5, with 7 bases matching TRBD1. This CDR3 has 15 amino acids. The V and J ends lost 7 bases and 2 bases, in that order; junction bases with no gene match: 7. Germline assignment: CDR1 KGHDR and CDR2 SFDVKD. The CDR3 nucleotides are TGTGCCACCAGCGAGAAGGGGGCTGGCAATCAGCCCCAGCATTTT. This encodes CATSEKGAGNQPQHF.

This chain links TRBV12-3 or TRBV12-4 with TRBJ2-1, with 11 bases that match TRBD1. The CDR3 is 15 amino acids. V lost 4 bases and J lost 8; bases outside the gene matches: 7. The CDR3 loop reads CASSSGTGGGDEQFF. The CDR3 region has the DNA TGTGCCAGCAGTTCGGGGACAGGGGGTGGCGATGAGCAGTTCTTC.

This chain joins TRBV10-1 and TRBJ2-2; the match to TRBD2 covers 7 bases. Germline CDR1 reads WNHNN; CDR2 reads SYGVQD (reference sequence). The CDR3 is 15 amino acids. Unmatched junction bases numbered 2, after V lost 4 bases and J lost 0 bases. CDR3 in amino acids: CASSVGGTNTGELFF. The CDR3 coding sequence is TGCGCCAGCAGTGTCGGGGGGACGAACACCGGGGAGCTGTTTTTT.

This rearrangement joins TRBV10-2 to TRBJ2-1; no definite D call. Per the germline V gene, CDR1 is WSHSY and CDR2 is SAAADI. Trimming shortened V by 5 bases and J by 10 bases, and 12 bases separated the two germline ends. The CDR3 is 12 amino acids. The CDR3 sequence: CASSQVELEQFF. The CDR3 DNA reads as TGCGCCAGCAGTCAGGTGGAACTGGAGCAGTTCTTC.

CDR3 amino acids: CASSPAGGLDNEQFF. The CDR3 nucleotides are TGTGCCAGCTCACCAGCGGGAGGGCTCGACAATGAGCAGTTCTTC. V gene TRBV18 combines with J gene TRBJ2-1, with 9 bases fitting TRBD2. This CDR3 has 15 residues. The V segment lost 2 bases and the J segment 5 bases; nucleotides outside the gene matches: 4. The germline CDR1 and CDR2 sequences are KGHSH and LQKENI.

This clonotype was counted between two and nine times. The chain uses TRBV14 and TRBJ2-7; D uncertain. The CDR3 has 14 residues. The V end lost 1 base, the J end lost 3 bases, and 10 bases lay between the germline ends. In germline, CDR1 is SGHDN, CDR2 FVKESK. In DNA form, the CDR3 reads TGTGCCAGCAGCCAAGGAGGTAGGGTCTACGAGCAGTACTTC. Its translation: CASSQGGRVYEQYF.

J is TRBJ2-3 and V is TRBV5-1; tentatively, D is TRBD2 (5 bases). This CDR3 region has 13 residues. The germline V gene has CDR1 SGHRS and CDR2 YFSETQ. V gave up 4 bases and J gave up 2 bases, with 8 bases separating them. CDR3 sequence (DNA): TGCGCCAGCAGCGGAGGATTCACAGATACGCAGTATTTT. Amino acid sequence: CASSGGFTDTQYF.

This chain joins TRBV20-1 and TRBJ2-7, with unresolved D. The germline V and J ends were trimmed by 0 bases and 5 bases, with 14 bases remaining between them. The CDR3 sequence is 14 residues long. The germline CDR1 and CDR2 sequences are DFQATT and SNEGSKA (reference sequence). As DNA, the CDR3 is TGCAGTGCTAGAGATATAGGGTCCTGGGACGAGCAGTACTTC. Encoded protein: CSARDIGSWDEQYF.

This rearrangement joins TRBV4-1 to TRBJ2-7; weak D call: TRBD1 (6 bases). Germline loops: CDR1 MGHRA, CDR2 YSYEKL. This CDR3 has 15 amino acids. Trimming shortened V by 4 bases and J by 2 bases, and 15 bases separated the two germline ends. CDR3 in amino acids: CASSRDPGVPYEQYF. CDR3 nucleotide sequence: TGCGCCAGCAGCCGTGACCCAGGGGTCCCCTACGAGCAGTACTTC.

The V and J genes are TRBV12-3 or TRBV12-4 and TRBJ1-1; tentatively, D is TRBD1 (5 bases). Trimming shortened V by 3 bases and J by 6 bases, and 14 bases separated the two germline ends. The CDR3 spans 14 residues. The CDR3 DNA reads as TGTGCCAGCAGTTTGCCCGACAGTCCCGCTGAAGCTTTCTTT. Its protein is CASSLPDSPAEAFF.

The rearrangement joins TRBV29-1 to TRBJ1-1; D unresolved. CDR1 is SQVTM, CDR2 ANQGSEA, per germline. The CDR3 has 14 amino acids. Trimming pared 2 bases from V and 1 base from J, leaving 11 bases between. CDR3 sequence: CSVEIAGKNTEAFF. The CDR3 DNA reads TGCAGCGTTGAAATTGCGGGTAAGAACACTGAAGCTTTCTTT.

This chain connects TRBV20-1 to TRBJ1-2; 7 nucleotides line up with TRBD1. Germline lookup yields CDR1 DFQATT and CDR2 SNEGSKA (reference sequence). The CDR3 loop spans 13 amino acids. The V gene end was trimmed by 4 bases and the J gene end by 7 bases; junction bases not matched to a gene: 9. CDR3 sequence: CSATTGEIGGYTF. For the CDR3, the DNA is TGCAGTGCTACCACAGGGGAAATCGGTGGCTACACCTTC.

V is TRBV28 and J is TRBJ1-5; the match to TRBD1 covers 9 bases. V shed 6 bases and J 1 base; nucleotides not matched to a gene: 13. The CDR3 spans 18 residues. The germline V gene has CDR1 MDHEN and CDR2 SYDVKM. The DNA of the CDR3 is TGTGCCAGCAGAAAAGGACAGGGGAGGTGGTGGAGCAATCAGCCCCAGCATTTT. Translated: CASRKGQGRWWSNQPQHF.

The chain is built from TRBV29-1 and TRBJ2-1; TRBD1 agrees at 8 bases. The germline V gene encodes CDR1 SQVTM and CDR2 ANQGSEA. The CDR3 sequence is 13 residues long. V shed 5 bases and J 6 bases; nucleotides not matched to a gene: 6. The CDR3 loop reads CSVFETGVNEQFF. DNA for the CDR3: TGCAGCGTTTTCGAGACAGGGGTCAATGAGCAGTTCTTC.

The genes are TRBV4-1 and TRBJ1-5, with 8 bases lining up with TRBD1. Germline V gene sequence: CDR1 MGHRA, CDR2 YSYEKL. V lost 5 bases, J lost 5 bases, and 5 bases stayed unmatched. CDR3 length equals 14 residues. The CDR3 region is CASSTGQGDQPQHF. The CDR3 DNA is TGCGCCAGCAGCACAGGACAGGGCGATCAGCCCCAGCATTTT.

The chain has TRBV27 and TRBJ2-4; D remains unclear. Germline-derived CDR1 and CDR2 are MNHEY and SMNVEV (reference sequence). V was pared by 4 bases and J by 0 bases, with 7 bases between. The CDR3 totals 14 residues. DNA of the CDR3: TGTGCCAGCAGTTCACCGGTAGCCAAAAACATTCAGTACTTC. Protein product: CASSSPVAKNIQYF.

The chain couples TRBV4-1 to TRBJ2-3; 11 bases align to TRBD2. The CDR3 runs to 16 residues. Germline lookup yields CDR1 MGHRA and CDR2 YSYEKL. V shed 3 bases, J shed 4 bases, and the junction held 6 bases outside the gene matches. Written as DNA, the CDR3 is TGCGCCAGCAGCCAGAGTAGCGGGGGGGACTCAGATACGCAGTATTTT. It yields the protein CASSQSSGGDSDTQYF.